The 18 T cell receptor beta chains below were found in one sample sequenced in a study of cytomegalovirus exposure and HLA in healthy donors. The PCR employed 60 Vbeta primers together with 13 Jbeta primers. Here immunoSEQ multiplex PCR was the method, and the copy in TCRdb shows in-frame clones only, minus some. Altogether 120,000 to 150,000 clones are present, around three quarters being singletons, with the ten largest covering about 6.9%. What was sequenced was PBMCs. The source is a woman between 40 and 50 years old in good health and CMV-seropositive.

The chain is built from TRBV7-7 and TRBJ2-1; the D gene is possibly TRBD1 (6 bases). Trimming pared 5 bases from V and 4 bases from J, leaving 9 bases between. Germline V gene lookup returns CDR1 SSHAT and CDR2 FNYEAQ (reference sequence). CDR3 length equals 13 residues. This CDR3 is CASSPQGYNEQFF. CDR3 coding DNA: TGTGCCAGCAGCCCGCAGGGGTACAATGAGCAGTTCTTC.

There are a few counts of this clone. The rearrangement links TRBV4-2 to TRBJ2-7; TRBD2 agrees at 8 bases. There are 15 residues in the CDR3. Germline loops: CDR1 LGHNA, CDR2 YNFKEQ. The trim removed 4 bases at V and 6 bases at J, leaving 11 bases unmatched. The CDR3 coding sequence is TGTGCCAGCAGCCCAACAGCGGGGGCCTCGGGCGAGCAGTACTTC. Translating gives CASSPTAGASGEQYF.

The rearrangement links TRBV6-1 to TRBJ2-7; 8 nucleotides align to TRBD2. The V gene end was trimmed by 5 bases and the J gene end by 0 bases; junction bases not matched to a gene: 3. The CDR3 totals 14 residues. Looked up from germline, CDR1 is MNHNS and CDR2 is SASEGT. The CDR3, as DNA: TGTGCCAGCAGTCAGCGGGGGCCCTCCTACGAGCAGTACTTC. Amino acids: CASSQRGPSYEQYF.

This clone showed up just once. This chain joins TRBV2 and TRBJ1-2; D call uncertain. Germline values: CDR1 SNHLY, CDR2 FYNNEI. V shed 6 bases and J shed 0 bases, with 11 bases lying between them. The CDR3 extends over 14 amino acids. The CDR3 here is CASSHATPNYGYTF. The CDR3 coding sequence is TGTGCCAGCAGCCATGCAACTCCTAACTATGGCTACACCTTC.

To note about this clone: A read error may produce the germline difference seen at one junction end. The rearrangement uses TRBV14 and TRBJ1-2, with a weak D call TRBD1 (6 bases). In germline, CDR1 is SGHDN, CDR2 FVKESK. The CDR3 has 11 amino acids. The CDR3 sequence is CASSLMDSLSF. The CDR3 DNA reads TGTGCCAGCAGCCTAATGGACAGCCTGTCCTTC.

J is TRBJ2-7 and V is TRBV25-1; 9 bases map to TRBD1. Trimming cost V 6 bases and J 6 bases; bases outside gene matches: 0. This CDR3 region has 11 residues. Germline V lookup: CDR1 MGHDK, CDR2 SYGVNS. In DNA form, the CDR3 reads TGTGCCAGCAGGACAGGGGGCGAGCAGTACTTC. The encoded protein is CASRTGGEQYF.

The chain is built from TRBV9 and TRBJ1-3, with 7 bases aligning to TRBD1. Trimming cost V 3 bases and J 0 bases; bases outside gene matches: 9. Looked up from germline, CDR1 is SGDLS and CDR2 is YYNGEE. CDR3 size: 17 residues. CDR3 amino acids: CASSDPQGQISGNTIYF. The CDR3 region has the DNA TGTGCCAGCAGCGACCCACAGGGACAGATCTCTGGAAACACCATATATTTT.

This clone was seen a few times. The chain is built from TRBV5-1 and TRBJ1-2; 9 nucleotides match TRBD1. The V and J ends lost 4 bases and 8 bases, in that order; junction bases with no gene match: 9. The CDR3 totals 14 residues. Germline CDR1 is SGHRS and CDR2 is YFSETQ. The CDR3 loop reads CASSPGQGLSGYTF. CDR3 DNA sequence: TGCGCCAGCAGCCCCGGACAGGGGCTAAGCGGCTACACCTTC.

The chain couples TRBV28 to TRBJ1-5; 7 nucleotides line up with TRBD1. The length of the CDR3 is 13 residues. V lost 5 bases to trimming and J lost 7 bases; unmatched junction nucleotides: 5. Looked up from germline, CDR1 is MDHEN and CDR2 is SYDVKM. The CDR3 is CASSRYRGQPQHF. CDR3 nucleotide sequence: TGTGCCAGCAGTCGCTACAGGGGACAGCCCCAGCATTTT.

CDR3 region: CASSQGTGGNGETQYF. The CDR3 nucleotides read TGTGCCAGCAGCCAAGGGACAGGGGGCAACGGAGAGACCCAGTACTTC. This rearrangement joins TRBV4-2 to TRBJ2-5; 11 bases align to TRBD1. The CDR3 covers 16 residues. From germline, CDR1 is LGHNA and CDR2 YNFKEQ. V lost 1 base and J lost 4; bases outside the gene matches: 5.

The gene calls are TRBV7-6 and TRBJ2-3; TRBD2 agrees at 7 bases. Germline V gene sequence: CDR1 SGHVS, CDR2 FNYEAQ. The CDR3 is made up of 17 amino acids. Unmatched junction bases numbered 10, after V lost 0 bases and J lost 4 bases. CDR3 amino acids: CASSLASGGGGPDTQYF. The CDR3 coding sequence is TGTGCCAGCAGCTTAGCGTCTGGCGGGGGTGGACCAGATACGCAGTATTTT.

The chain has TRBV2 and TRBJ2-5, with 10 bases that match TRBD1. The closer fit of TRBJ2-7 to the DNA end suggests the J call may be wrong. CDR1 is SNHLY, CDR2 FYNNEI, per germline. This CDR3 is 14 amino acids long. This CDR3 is CASKKGTGVYEQYF. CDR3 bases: TGTGCCAGCAAGAAAGGGACAGGGGTCTACGAGCAGTACTTC.

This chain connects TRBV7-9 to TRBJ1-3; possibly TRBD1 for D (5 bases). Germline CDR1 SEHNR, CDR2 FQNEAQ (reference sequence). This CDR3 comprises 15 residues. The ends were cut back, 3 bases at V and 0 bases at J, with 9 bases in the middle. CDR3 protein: CASSLDTFSGNTIYF. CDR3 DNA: TGTGCCAGCAGCTTGGACACCTTCTCTGGAAACACCATATATTTT.

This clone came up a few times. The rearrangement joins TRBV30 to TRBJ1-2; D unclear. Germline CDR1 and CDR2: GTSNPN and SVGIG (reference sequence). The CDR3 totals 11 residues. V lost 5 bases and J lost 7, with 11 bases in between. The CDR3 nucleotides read TGTGCCTGGGACAAGCTGAGTGGCTACACCTTC. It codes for CAWDKLSGYTF. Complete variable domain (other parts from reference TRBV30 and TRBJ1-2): SQTIHQWPATLVQPVGSPLSLECTVEGTSNPNLYWYRQAAGRGLQLLFYSVGIGQISSEVPQNLSASRPQDRQFILSSKKLLLSDSGFYLCAWDKLSGYTFGSGTRLTVV.

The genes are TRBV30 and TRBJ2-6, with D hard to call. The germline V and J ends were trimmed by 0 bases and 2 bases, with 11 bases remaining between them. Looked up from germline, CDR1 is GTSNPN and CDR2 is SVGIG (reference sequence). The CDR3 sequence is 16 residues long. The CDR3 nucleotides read TGTGCCTGGAGTGTAAAGTATGAGCCTGGGGCCAACGTCCTGACTTTC. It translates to CAWSVKYEPGANVLTF.

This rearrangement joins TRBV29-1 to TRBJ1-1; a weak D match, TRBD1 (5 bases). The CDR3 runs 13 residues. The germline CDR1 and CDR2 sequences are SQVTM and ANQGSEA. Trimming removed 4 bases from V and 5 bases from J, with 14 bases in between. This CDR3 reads CSVVGQGRTEAFF. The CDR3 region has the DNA TGCAGCGTTGTGGGGCAGGGCAGGACTGAAGCTTTCTTT.

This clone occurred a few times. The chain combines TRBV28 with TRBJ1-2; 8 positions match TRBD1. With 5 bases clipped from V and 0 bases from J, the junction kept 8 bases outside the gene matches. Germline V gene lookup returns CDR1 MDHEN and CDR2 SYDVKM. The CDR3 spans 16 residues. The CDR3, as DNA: TGTGCCAGCAGTCCCCTCACAGGGGGTGCTAACTATGGCTACACCTTC. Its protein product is CASSPLTGGANYGYTF.

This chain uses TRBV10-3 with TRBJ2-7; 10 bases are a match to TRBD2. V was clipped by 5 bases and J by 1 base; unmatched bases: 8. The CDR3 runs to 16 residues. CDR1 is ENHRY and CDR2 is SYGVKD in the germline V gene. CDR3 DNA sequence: TGTGCCATCAGTTTACGGCTAGCGGGGGAGTCCTACGAGCAGTACTTC. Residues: CAISLRLAGESYEQYF.